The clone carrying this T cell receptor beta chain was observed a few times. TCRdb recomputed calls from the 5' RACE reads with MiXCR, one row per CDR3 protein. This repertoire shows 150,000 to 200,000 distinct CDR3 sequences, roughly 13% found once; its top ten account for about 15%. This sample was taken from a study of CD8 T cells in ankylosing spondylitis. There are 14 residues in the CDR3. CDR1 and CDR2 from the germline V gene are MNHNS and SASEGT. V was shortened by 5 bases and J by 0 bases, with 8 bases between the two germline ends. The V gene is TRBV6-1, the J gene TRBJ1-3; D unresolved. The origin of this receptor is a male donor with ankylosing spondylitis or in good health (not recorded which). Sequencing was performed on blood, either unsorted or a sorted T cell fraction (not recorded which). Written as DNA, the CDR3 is TGTGCCAGCAGTCCAGCGGACTCTGGAAACACCATATATTTT. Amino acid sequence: CASSPADSGNTIYF.